This T cell receptor beta chain came from a study of OX40 agonist ivuxolimab in advanced cancers. The overall study: Of the patients, three showed partial responses, one with hepatocellular carcinoma and two with cutaneous melanoma. Study results and limitations: Not determined was the antigen specificity of the expanded peripheral T cells. Normalized expansion of T-cell clones was also low for some nonresponders.

As regards this clone: Its antigen is undetermined.

V lost 5 bases, J lost 4 bases, and 13 bases stayed unmatched. Germline values: CDR1 SGHRS, CDR2 YFSETQ. The CDR3 contains 18 residues. Patients had blood sampled at baseline and again on cycle 4 day 1 and cycle 7 day 1. The repertoire was sequenced with immunoSEQ multiplex PCR; TCRdb's copy has only in-frame clones and lacks some. The data hold about 62,000 clones, with around 83% observed a single time. Here the sequenced sample was CD4+ or CD8+ T cells sorted from blood, taken in a trial of the OX40 agonist ivuxolimab. The rearrangement uses TRBV5-1 and TRBJ1-6; TRBD1 matches 9 bases. This TCR was recovered from an adult with an advanced solid tumor such as melanoma, head and neck, liver or kidney cancer. The CDR3 reads CASRKAGTGSYYNSPLHF. CDR3 DNA sequence: TGCGCCAGCAGAAAAGCCGGGACAGGGTCTTATTATAATTCACCCCTCCACTTT.